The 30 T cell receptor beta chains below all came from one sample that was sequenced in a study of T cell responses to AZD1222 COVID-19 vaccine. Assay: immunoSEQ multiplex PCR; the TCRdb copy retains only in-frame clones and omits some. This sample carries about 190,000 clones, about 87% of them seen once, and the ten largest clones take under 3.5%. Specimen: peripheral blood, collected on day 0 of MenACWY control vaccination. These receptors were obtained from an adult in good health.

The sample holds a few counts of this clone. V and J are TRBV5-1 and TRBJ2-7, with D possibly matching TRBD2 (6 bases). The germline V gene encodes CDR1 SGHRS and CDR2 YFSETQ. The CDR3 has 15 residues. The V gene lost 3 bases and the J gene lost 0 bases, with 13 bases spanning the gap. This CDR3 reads CASSSGTFGSYEQYF. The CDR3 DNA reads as TGCGCCAGCAGCTCCGGGACTTTCGGCTCCTACGAGCAGTACTTC.

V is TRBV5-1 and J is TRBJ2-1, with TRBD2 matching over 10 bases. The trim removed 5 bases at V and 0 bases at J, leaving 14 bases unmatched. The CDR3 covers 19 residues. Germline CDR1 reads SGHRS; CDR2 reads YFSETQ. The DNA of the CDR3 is TGCGCCAGCAGGGGTTACGGGACTAGCGTACAGAGCTCCTACAATGAGCAGTTCTTC. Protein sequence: CASRGYGTSVQSSYNEQFF.

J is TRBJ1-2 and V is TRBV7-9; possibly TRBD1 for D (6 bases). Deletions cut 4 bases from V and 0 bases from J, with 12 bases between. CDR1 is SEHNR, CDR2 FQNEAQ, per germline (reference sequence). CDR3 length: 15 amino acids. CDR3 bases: TGTGCCAGCAGCTACTCACCAGGGGCTAACTATGGCTACACCTTC. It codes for CASSYSPGANYGYTF.

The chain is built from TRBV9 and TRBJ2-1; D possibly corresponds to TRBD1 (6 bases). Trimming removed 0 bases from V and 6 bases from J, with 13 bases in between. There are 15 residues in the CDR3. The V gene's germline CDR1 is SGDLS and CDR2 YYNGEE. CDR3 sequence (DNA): TGTGCCAGCAGCGTAGAAACAGGGTATCGCAATGAGCAGTTCTTC. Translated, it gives CASSVETGYRNEQFF.

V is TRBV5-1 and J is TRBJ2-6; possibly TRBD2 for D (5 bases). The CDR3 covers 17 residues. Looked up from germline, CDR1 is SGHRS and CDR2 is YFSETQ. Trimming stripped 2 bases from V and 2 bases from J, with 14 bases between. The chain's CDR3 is CASSLQADSAGANVLTF. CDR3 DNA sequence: TGCGCCAGCAGCTTACAAGCCGATAGCGCTGGGGCCAACGTCCTGACTTTC. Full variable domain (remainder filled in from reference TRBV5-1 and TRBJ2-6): KAGVTQTPRYLIKTRGQQVTLSCSPISGHRSVSWYQQTPGQGLQFLFEYFSETQRNKGNFPGRFSGRQFSNSRSEMNVSTLELGDSALYLCASSLQADSAGANVLTFGAGSRLTVL.

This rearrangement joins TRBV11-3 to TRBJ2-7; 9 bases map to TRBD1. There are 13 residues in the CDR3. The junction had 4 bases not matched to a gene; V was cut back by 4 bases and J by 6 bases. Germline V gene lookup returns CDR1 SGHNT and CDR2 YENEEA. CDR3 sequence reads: CASSSGQGGEQYF. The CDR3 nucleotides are TGTGCCAGCAGCTCGGGACAGGGCGGCGAGCAGTACTTC.

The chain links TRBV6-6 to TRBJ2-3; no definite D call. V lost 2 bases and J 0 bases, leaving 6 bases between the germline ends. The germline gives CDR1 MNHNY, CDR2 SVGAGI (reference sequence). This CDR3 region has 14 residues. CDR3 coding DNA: TGTGCCAGCAGTTACGACGGCAGCACAGATACGCAGTATTTT. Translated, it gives CASSYDGSTDTQYF.

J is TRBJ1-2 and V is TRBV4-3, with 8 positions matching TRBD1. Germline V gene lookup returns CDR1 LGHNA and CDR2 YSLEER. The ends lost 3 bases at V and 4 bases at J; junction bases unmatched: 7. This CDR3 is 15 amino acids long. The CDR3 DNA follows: TGCGCCAGCAGCCAGCAGAGGGACAGGCCCTATGGCTACACCTTC. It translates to CASSQQRDRPYGYTF.

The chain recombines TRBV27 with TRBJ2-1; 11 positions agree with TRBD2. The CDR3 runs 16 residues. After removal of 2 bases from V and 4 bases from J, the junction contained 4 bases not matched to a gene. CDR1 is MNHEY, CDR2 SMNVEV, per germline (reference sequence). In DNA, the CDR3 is TGTGCCAGCAGTTTAGTTAGCGGGGGGGTTTACAATGAGCAGTTCTTC. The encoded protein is CASSLVSGGVYNEQFF.

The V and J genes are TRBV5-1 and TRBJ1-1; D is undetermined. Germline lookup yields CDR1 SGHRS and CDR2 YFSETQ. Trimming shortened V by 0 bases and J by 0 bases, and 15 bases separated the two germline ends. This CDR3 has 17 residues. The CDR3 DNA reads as TGCGCCAGCAGCTTGGCCGGCCAGTGGACCGTGAACACTGAAGCTTTCTTT. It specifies CASSLAGQWTVNTEAFF.

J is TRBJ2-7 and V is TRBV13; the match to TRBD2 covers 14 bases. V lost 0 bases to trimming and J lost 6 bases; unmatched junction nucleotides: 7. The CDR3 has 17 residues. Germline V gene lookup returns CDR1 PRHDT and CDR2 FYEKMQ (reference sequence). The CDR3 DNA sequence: TGTGCCAGCAGCTTAGGATCGGGGACTAGCGGGAGCGTCGAGCAGTACTTC. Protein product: CASSLGSGTSGSVEQYF.

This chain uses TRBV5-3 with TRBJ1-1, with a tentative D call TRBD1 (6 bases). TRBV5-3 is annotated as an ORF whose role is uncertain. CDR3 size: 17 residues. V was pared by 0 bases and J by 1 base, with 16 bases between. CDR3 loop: CARSLASQGQWNTEAFF. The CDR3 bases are TGTGCCAGAAGCTTGGCATCGCAGGGGCAGTGGAACACTGAAGCTTTCTTT.

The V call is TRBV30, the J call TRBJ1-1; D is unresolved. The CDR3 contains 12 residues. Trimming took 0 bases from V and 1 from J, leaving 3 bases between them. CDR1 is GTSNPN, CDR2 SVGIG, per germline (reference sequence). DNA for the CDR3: TGTGCCTGGAGTGTGAGGAACACTGAAGCTTTCTTT. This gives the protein CAWSVRNTEAFF.

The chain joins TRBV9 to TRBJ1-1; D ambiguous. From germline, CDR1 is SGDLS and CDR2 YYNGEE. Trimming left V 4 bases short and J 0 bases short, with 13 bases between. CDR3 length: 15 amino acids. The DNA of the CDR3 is TGTGCCAGCAGCCCACACGGGCGGATGAACACTGAAGCTTTCTTT. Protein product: CASSPHGRMNTEAFF.

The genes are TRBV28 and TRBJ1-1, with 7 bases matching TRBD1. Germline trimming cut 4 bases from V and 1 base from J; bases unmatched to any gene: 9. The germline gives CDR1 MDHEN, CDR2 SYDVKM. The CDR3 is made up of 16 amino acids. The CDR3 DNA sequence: TGTGCCAGCAGTTCCGGACAGGCCATTTCGAACACTGAAGCTTTCTTT. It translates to CASSSGQAISNTEAFF. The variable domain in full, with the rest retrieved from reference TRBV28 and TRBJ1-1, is DVKVTQSSRYLVKRTGEKVFLECVQDMDHENMFWYRQDPGLGLRLIYFSYDVKMKEKGDIPEGYSVSREKKERFSLILESASTNQTSMYLCASSSGQAISNTEAFFGQGTRLTVV.

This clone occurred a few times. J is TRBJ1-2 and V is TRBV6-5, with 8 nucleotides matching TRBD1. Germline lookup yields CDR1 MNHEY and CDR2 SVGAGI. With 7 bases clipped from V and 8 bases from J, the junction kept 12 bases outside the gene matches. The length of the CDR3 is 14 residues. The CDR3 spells CASTPTGEMGGYTF. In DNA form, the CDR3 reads TGTGCCAGCACCCCGACAGGGGAGATGGGAGGCTACACCTTC.

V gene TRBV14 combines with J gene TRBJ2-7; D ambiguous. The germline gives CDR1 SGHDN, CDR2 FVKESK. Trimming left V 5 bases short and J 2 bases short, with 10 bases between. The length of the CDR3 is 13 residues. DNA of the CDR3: TGTGCCAGCAGCGTCGGCGCAGCCTACGAGCAGTACTTC. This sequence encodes CASSVGAAYEQYF.

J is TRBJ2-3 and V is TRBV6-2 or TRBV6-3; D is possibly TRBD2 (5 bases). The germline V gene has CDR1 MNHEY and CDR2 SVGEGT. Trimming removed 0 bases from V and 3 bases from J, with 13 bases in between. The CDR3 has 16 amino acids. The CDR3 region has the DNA TGTGCCAGCAGTTACTCATGGGGTGGCGGGACAGATACGCAGTATTTT. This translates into CASSYSWGGGTDTQYF.

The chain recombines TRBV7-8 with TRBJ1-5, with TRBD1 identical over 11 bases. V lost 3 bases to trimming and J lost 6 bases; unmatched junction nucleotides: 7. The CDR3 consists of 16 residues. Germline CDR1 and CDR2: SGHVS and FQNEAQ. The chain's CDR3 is CASSLVGTGGVQPQHF. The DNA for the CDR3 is TGTGCCAGCAGCTTGGTTGGGACAGGGGGTGTTCAGCCCCAGCATTTT. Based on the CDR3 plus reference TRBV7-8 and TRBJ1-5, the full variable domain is GAGVSQSPRYKVAKRGQDVALRCDPISGHVSLFWYQQALGQGPEFLTYFQNEAQLDKSGLPSDRFFAERPEGSVSTLKIQRTQQEDSAVYLCASSLVGTGGVQPQHFGDGTRLSIL.

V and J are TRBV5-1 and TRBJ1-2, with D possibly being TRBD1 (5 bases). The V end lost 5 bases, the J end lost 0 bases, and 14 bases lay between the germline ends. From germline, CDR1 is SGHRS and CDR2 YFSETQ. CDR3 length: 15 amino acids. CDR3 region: CASSSLGAPNYGYTF. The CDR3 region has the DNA TGCGCCAGCAGTTCGCTCGGGGCCCCTAACTATGGCTACACCTTC. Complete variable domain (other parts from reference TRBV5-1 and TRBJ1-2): KAGVTQTPRYLIKTRGQQVTLSCSPISGHRSVSWYQQTPGQGLQFLFEYFSETQRNKGNFPGRFSGRQFSNSRSEMNVSTLELGDSALYLCASSSLGAPNYGYTFGSGTRLTVV.

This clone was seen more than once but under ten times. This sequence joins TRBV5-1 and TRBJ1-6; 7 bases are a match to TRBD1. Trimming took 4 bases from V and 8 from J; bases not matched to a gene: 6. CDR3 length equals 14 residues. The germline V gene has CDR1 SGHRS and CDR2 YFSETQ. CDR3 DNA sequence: TGCGCCAGCAGCCCGGGACAGTTAGATTCACCCCTCCACTTT. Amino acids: CASSPGQLDSPLHF.

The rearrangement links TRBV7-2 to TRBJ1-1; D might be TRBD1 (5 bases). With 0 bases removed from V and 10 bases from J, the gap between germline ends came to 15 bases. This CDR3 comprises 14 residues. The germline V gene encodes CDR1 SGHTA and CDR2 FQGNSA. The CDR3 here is CASSLALGAGGAFF. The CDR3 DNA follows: TGTGCCAGCAGCTTAGCCCTCGGGGCGGGCGGAGCTTTCTTT.

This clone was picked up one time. CDR3 DNA sequence: TGCGCCAGCAGCCAAGAGGAGGGAAGGGGCAATCAGCCCCAGCATTTT. This translates into CASSQEEGRGNQPQHF. The V call is TRBV4-1, the J call TRBJ1-5; D is undetermined. Germline values: CDR1 MGHRA, CDR2 YSYEKL. V shed 0 bases and J shed 2 bases, with 11 bases lying between them. This CDR3 has 16 residues.

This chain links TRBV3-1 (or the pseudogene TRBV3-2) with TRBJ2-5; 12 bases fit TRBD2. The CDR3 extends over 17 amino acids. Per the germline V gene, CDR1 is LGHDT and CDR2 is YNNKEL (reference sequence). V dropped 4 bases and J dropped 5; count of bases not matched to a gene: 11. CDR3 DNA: TGTGCCAGCAGCCTTCTAGGGGCTAGCGGGGGGGCGGAGACCCAGTACTTC. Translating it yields CASSLLGASGGAETQYF.

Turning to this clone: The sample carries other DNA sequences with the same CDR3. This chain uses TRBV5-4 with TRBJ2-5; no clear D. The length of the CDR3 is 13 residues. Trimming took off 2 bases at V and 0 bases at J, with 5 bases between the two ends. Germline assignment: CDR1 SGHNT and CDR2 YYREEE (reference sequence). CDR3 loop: CASSLNHQETQYF. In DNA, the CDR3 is TGTGCCAGCAGCTTAAACCACCAAGAGACCCAGTACTTC. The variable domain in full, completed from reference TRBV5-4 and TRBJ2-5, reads ETGVTQSPTHLIKTRGQQVTLRCSSQSGHNTVSWYQQALGQGPQFIFQYYREEENGRGNFPPRFSGLQFPNYSSELNVNALELDDSALYLCASSLNHQETQYFGPGTRLLVL.

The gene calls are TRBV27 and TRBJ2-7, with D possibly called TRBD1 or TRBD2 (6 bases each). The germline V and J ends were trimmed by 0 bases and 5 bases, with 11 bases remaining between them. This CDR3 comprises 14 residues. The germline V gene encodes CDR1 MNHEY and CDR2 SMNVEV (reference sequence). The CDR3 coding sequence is TGTGCCAGCAGTTTATCTGGGGGGCCGGACGAGCAGTACTTC. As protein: CASSLSGGPDEQYF.

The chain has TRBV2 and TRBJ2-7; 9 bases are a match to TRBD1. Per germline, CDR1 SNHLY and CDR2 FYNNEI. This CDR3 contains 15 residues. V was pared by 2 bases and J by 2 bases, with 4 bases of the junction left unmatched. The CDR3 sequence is CASSESGTGTYEQYF. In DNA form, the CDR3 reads TGTGCCAGCAGTGAAAGCGGGACAGGGACCTACGAGCAGTACTTC. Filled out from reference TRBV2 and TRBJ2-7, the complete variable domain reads EPEVTQTPSHQVTQMGQEVILRCVPISNHLYFYWYRQILGQKVEFLVSFYNNEISEKSEIFDDQFSVERPDGSNFTLKIRSTKLEDSAMYFCASSESGTGTYEQYFGPGTRLTVT.

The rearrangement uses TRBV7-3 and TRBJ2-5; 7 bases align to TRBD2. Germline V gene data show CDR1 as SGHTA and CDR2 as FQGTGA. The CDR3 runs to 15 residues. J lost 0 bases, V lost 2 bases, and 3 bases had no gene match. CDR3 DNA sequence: TGTGCCAGCAGCTTAGAACTAGCGAACCAAGAGACCCAGTACTTC. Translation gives CASSLELANQETQYF.

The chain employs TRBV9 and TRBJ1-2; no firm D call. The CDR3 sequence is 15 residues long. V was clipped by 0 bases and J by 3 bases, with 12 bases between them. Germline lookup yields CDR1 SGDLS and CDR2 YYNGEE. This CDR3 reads CASSVDPGSDYGYTF. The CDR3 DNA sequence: TGTGCCAGCAGCGTAGATCCGGGTTCGGACTATGGCTACACCTTC.

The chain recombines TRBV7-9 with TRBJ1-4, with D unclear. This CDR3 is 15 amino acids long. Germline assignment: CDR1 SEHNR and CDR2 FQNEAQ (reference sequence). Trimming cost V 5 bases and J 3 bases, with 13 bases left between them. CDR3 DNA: TGTGCCAGCAGCACCCGATCGGGAGCTAATGAAAAACTGTTTTTT. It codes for CASSTRSGANEKLFF.